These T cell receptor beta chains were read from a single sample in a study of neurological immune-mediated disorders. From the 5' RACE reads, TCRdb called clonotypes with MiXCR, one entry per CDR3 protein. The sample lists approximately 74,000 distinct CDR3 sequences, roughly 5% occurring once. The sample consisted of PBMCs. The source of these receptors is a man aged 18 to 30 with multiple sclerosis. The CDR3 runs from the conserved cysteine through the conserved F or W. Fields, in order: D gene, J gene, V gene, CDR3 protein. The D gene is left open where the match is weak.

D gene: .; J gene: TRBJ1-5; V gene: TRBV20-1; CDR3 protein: CSARDWGGDHQPQNF
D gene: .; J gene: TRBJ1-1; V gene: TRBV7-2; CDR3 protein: CASSLWTPREAFF
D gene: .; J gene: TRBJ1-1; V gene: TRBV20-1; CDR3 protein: CSAPGALLSEAFF
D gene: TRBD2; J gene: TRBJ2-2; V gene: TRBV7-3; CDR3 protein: CASSPRIAGGTGELFF
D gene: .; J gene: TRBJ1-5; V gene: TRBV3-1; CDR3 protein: CASSQPNQPQNF
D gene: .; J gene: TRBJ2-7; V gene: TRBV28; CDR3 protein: CASSPAGTADFYEQYF
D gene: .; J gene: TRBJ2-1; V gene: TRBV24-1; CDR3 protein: CATSDFVGMQFF
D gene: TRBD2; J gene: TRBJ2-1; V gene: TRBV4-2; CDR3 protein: CASSQDRASGIYNEQFF
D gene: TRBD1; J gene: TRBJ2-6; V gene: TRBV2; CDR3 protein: CASSLKDRVAGANVLTF
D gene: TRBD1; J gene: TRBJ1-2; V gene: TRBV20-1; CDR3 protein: CSAGTGMSGYTF
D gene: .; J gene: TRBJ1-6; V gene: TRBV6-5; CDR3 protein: CASIAQGSNSPLHF
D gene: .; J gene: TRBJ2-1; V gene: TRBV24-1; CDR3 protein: CATGQGFNEQFF
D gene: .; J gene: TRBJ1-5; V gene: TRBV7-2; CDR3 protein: CASSANLEQPQHF
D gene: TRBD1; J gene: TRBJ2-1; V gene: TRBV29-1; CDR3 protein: CSVGGQGAVRNEQFF
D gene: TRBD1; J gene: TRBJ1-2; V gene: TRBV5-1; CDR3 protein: CASSRDSYYGYTF
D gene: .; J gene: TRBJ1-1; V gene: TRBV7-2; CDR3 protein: CASSLVGGTNTEAFF
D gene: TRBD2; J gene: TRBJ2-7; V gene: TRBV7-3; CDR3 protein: CASSLEGSGSSYEQYF
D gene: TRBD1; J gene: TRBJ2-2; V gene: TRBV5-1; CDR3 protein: CASSFNGQGNTGELFF
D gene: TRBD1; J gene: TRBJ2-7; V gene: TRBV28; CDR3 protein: CASSSGTVRDYEQYF
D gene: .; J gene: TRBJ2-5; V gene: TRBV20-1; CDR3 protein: CSAGKLQETQYF
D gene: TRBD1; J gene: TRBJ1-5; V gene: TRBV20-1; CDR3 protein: CSARIGQGPGGQPQHF
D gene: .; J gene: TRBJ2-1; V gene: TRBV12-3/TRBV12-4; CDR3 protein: CASSPLLEQFF
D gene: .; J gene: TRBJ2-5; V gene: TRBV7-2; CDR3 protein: CASSTPSLETQYF
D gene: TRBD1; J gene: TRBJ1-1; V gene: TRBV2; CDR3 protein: CASSKDRDTEAFF
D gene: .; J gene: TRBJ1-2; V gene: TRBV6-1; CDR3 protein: CASRNKEGRGGYTF
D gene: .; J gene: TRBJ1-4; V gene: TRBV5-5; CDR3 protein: CASSPRAGNEKLFF
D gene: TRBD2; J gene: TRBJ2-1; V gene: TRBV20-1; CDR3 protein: CSASIAGGSNEQFF
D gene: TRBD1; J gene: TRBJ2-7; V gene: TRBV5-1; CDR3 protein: CASSLAGQGTAYEQYF
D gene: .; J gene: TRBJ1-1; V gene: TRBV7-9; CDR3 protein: CASSLGNPDTEAFF
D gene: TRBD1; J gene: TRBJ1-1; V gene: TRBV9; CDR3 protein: CASSARGQGAEAFF
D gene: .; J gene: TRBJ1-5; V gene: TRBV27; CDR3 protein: CASTSPGGPQHF
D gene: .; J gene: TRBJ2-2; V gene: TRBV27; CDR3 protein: CASTLRGRDSTGELFF
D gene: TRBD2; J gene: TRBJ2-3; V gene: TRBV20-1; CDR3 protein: CSANLPLAGGPSDTQYF
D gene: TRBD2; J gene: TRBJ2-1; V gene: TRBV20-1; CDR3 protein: CSASPLAGGPGLAYNEQFF
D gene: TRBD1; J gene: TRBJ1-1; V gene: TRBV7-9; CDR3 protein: CATDRGPNTEAFF
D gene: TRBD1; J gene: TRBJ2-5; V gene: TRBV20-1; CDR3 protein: CSASGAGGRTIETQYF
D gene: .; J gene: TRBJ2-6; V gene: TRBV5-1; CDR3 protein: CASSLASLLDGAKVLTF
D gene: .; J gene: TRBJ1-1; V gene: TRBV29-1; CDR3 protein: CSVGAGKRTEAFF
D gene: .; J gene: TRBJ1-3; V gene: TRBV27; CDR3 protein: CASKTAGNTIYF
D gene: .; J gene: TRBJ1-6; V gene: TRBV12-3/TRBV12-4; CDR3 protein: CASRTDNSPLHF
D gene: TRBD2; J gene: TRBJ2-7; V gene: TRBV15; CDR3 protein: CATSSWTSGSKSYEQYF
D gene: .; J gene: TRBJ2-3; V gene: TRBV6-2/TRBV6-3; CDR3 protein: CASSYYLATSTDTQYF
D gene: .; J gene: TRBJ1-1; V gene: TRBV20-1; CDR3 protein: CSAQLDWYTEAFF
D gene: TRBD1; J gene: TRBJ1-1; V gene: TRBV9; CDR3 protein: CASSPGQGAPGTEAFF
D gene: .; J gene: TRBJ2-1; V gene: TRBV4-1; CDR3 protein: CASSQEYQGYEQFF
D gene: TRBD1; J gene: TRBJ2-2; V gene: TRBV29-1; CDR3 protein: CSVLGTGGNTGELFF
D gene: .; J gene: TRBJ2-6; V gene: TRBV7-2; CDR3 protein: CASSSSSSGANVLTF
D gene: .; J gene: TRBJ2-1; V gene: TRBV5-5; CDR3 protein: CASSPLPGSFGNEQFF
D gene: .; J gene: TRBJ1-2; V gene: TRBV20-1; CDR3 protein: CSAASGGGFYGYTF
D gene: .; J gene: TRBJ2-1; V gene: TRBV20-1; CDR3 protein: CSASGGGRSYNEQFF
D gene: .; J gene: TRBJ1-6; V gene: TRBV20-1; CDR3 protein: CSARDRLSMAYSPLHF
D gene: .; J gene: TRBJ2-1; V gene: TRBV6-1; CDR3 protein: CAVRGNLIYNEQFF
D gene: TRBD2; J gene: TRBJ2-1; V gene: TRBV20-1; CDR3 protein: CSADIAGREEEQFF
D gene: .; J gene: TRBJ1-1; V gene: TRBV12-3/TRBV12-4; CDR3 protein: CASSLGQGRHTEAFF
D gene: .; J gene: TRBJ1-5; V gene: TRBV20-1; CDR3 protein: CSTGLGNQPQNF
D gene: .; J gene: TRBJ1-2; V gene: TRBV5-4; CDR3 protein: CASSLGQGNGYTF
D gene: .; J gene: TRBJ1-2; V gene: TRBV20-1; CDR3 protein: CSAFSAGEGYTF
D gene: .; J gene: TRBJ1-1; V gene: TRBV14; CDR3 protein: CASSQEIGNTEAFF
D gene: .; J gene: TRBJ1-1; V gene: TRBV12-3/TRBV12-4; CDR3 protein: CASRLTGAEAFF